These T cell receptor beta chains were read from a single sample in a study of Ad26.COV2.S vaccination and SARS-CoV-2 variants. Method: immunoSEQ multiplex PCR; TCRdb's copy keeps in-frame clones and lacks some. The sample has 440,000 or so clones; roughly 87% are singletons. Specimen: peripheral blood, collected in a trial of Ad26.COV2.S vaccine versus placebo. The receptor set was obtained from a person between 18 and 65 years old who received the Ad26.COV2.S COVID-19 vaccine or a placebo. Both conserved end residues are part of each CDR3. The D gene is left open where the match is weak. Clone sizes are given selectively: once, few, many, or a class where the clone is expanded.

v_call: TRBV4-2
d_call: TRBD2
clone_size: .
j_call: TRBJ2-7
cdr3_aa: CASSYGRTSYEQYF
cdr3_nt: TGTGCCAGCAGCTACGGGAGGACCTCCTACGAGCAGTACTTC

v_call: TRBV19
d_call: .
clone_size: once
j_call: TRBJ1-1
cdr3_aa: CASTMGQANTEAFF
cdr3_nt: TGTGCCAGTACCATGGGGCAGGCGAACACTGAAGCTTTCTTT

v_call: TRBV7-9
d_call: .
clone_size: .
j_call: TRBJ1-1
cdr3_aa: CASSLLGAEAFF
cdr3_nt: TGTGCCAGCAGCTTATTGGGGGCTGAAGCTTTCTTT

v_call: TRBV7-6
d_call: TRBD2
clone_size: once
j_call: TRBJ2-5
cdr3_aa: CASSPSRLAEETQYF
cdr3_nt: TGTGCCAGCAGCCCTAGCCGACTAGCGGAAGAGACCCAGTACTTC

v_call: TRBV4-2
d_call: TRBD1
clone_size: few
j_call: TRBJ1-2
cdr3_aa: CASSPQGANGYTF
cdr3_nt: TGTGCCAGCAGCCCCCAGGGGGCTAACGGCTACACCTTC

v_call: TRBV6-4
d_call: TRBD1
clone_size: .
j_call: TRBJ1-3
cdr3_aa: CASSDDRAEGSYSGNTIYF
cdr3_nt: TGTGCCAGCAGTGACGACAGGGCAGAGGGCTCTTACTCTGGAAACACCATATATTTT

v_call: TRBV7-2
d_call: TRBD1
clone_size: .
j_call: TRBJ2-4
cdr3_aa: CASSQDRQGLAKNIQYF
cdr3_nt: TGTGCCAGCAGCCAAGATCGACAGGGGCTAGCCAAAAACATTCAGTACTTC

v_call: TRBV28
d_call: TRBD2
clone_size: .
j_call: TRBJ2-7
cdr3_aa: CASSPTSGGSSYEQYF
cdr3_nt: TGTGCCAGCAGTCCAACTAGCGGGGGGAGCTCCTACGAGCAGTACTTC

v_call: TRBV15
d_call: TRBD1
clone_size: .
j_call: TRBJ1-1
cdr3_aa: CATSSSTGGTEAFF
cdr3_nt: TGTGCCACCAGCAGTTCAACAGGGGGGACTGAAGCTTTCTTT

v_call: TRBV18
d_call: .
clone_size: .
j_call: TRBJ2-1
cdr3_aa: CASSPQAGGSYNEQFF
cdr3_nt: TGTGCCAGCTCACCACAGGCTGGCGGCTCCTACAATGAGCAGTTCTTC

v_call: TRBV21-1
d_call: .
clone_size: .
j_call: TRBJ2-1
cdr3_aa: CASSILWTSGSWNEQFF
cdr3_nt: TGTGCCAGCAGCATCCTCTGGACTAGCGGGAGTTGGAATGAGCAGTTCTTC

v_call: TRBV18
d_call: .
clone_size: .
j_call: TRBJ2-3
cdr3_aa: CASSPPRDLTDTQYF
cdr3_nt: TGTGCCAGCTCACCACCAAGAGATCTCACAGATACGCAGTATTTT

v_call: TRBV2
d_call: TRBD1
clone_size: .
j_call: TRBJ2-5
cdr3_aa: CASISGQTRGETQYF
cdr3_nt: TGTGCCAGCATCTCGGGACAGACACGCGGTGAGACCCAGTACTTC

v_call: TRBV5-4
d_call: .
clone_size: .
j_call: TRBJ2-3
cdr3_aa: CASSSQGRDTQYF
cdr3_nt: TGTGCCAGCAGTTCTCAGGGAAGGGATACGCAGTATTTT

v_call: TRBV28
d_call: .
clone_size: .
j_call: TRBJ2-1
cdr3_aa: CASSSTGGSYNEQFF
cdr3_nt: TGTGCCAGCAGTTCTACCGGGGGCTCCTACAATGAGCAGTTCTTC

v_call: TRBV9
d_call: TRBD2
clone_size: .
j_call: TRBJ2-7
cdr3_aa: CASSVAAGSYEQYF
cdr3_nt: TGTGCCAGCAGCGTAGCAGCGGGGTCCTACGAGCAGTACTTC

v_call: TRBV20-1
d_call: .
clone_size: .
j_call: TRBJ1-2
cdr3_aa: CSARRDGYTF
cdr3_nt: TGCAGTGCTCGTCGGGATGGCTACACCTTC

v_call: TRBV21-1
d_call: .
clone_size: .
j_call: TRBJ2-2
cdr3_aa: CASSRDPAGTMGRGGELFF
cdr3_nt: TGTGCCAGCAGCAGAGATCCGGCCGGGACTATGGGAAGGGGCGGGGAGCTGTTTTTT

v_call: TRBV11-3
d_call: TRBD1
clone_size: .
j_call: TRBJ2-3
cdr3_aa: CASSSSRGTDTQYF
cdr3_nt: TGTGCCAGCAGCTCAAGCAGGGGGACAGATACGCAGTATTTT

v_call: TRBV18
d_call: .
clone_size: .
j_call: TRBJ1-6
cdr3_aa: CASSQADNSPLHF
cdr3_nt: TGTGCCAGCTCACAGGCGGATAATTCACCCCTCCACTTT

v_call: TRBV16
d_call: .
clone_size: .
j_call: TRBJ2-3
cdr3_aa: CASSQTSGTLTDTQYF
cdr3_nt: TGTGCCAGCAGCCAGACCTCCGGGACCCTCACAGATACGCAGTATTTT

v_call: TRBV7-8
d_call: .
clone_size: .
j_call: TRBJ2-7
cdr3_aa: CASSLEDSYEQYF
cdr3_nt: TGTGCCAGCAGCTTAGAGGACAGCTACGAGCAGTACTTC

v_call: TRBV19
d_call: .
clone_size: .
j_call: TRBJ2-1
cdr3_aa: CASSIGAGFSYNEQFF
cdr3_nt: TGTGCCAGTAGTATAGGGGCTGGGTTTTCCTACAATGAGCAGTTCTTC

v_call: TRBV27
d_call: TRBD2
clone_size: .
j_call: TRBJ2-3
cdr3_aa: CASSLYQARVSGTTDTQYF
cdr3_nt: TGTGCCAGCAGTTTATACCAGGCCAGAGTTAGCGGGACAACAGATACGCAGTATTTT

v_call: TRBV10-3
d_call: TRBD2
clone_size: .
j_call: TRBJ2-3
cdr3_aa: CAISGASGRSSTDTQYF
cdr3_nt: TGTGCCATCAGTGGGGCTAGCGGGCGTTCTAGCACAGATACGCAGTATTTT

v_call: TRBV6-5
d_call: TRBD2
clone_size: .
j_call: TRBJ2-5
cdr3_aa: CASGYLAGVETQYF
cdr3_nt: TGTGCCAGCGGGTATCTAGCGGGAGTAGAGACCCAGTACTTC

v_call: TRBV15
d_call: TRBD1
clone_size: .
j_call: TRBJ2-7
cdr3_aa: CATSIQRGPWGEQYF
cdr3_nt: TGTGCCACCAGCATACAGAGGGGGCCGTGGGGCGAGCAGTACTTC

v_call: TRBV28
d_call: TRBD1
clone_size: few
j_call: TRBJ1-3
cdr3_aa: CASSGQGVPSGNTIYF
cdr3_nt: TGTGCCAGCAGCGGCCAGGGGGTCCCCTCTGGAAACACCATATATTTT

v_call: TRBV18
d_call: TRBD1
clone_size: .
j_call: TRBJ1-2
cdr3_aa: CASSQGQADNYGYTF
cdr3_nt: TGTGCCAGCTCACAGGGACAGGCCGACAACTATGGCTACACCTTC

v_call: TRBV3-1/TRBV3-2
d_call: .
clone_size: once
j_call: TRBJ2-7
cdr3_aa: CASSQGHLYEQYF
cdr3_nt: TGTGCCAGCAGCCAAGGACACCTCTACGAGCAGTACTTC

v_call: TRBV29-1
d_call: .
clone_size: .
j_call: TRBJ2-7
cdr3_aa: CSVEDDEQYF
cdr3_nt: TGCAGCGTTGAAGATGACGAGCAGTACTTC

v_call: TRBV10-3
d_call: .
clone_size: .
j_call: TRBJ2-2
cdr3_aa: CAISDYGGANTGELFF
cdr3_nt: TGTGCCATCAGTGATTATGGAGGGGCCAACACCGGGGAGCTGTTTTTT

v_call: TRBV29-1
d_call: TRBD2
clone_size: .
j_call: TRBJ2-5
cdr3_aa: CSVGTGGNQETQYF
cdr3_nt: TGCAGCGTTGGAACGGGAGGAAACCAAGAGACCCAGTACTTC

v_call: TRBV6-6
d_call: .
clone_size: .
j_call: TRBJ2-2
cdr3_aa: CASRTFSNTGELFF
cdr3_nt: TGTGCCAGCAGGACTTTTTCGAACACCGGGGAGCTGTTTTTT

v_call: TRBV5-4
d_call: TRBD2
clone_size: .
j_call: TRBJ2-1
cdr3_aa: CASSITRTSGTEQFF
cdr3_nt: TGTGCCAGCAGCATCACTCGGACTAGCGGGACCGAGCAGTTCTTC

v_call: TRBV6-2/TRBV6-3
d_call: .
clone_size: few
j_call: TRBJ2-7
cdr3_aa: CASSYVVGSRQIIYEQYF
cdr3_nt: TGTGCCAGCAGTTACGTCGTGGGGTCTCGACAAATCATCTACGAGCAGTACTTC

v_call: TRBV29-1
d_call: TRBD1
clone_size: once
j_call: TRBJ1-2
cdr3_aa: CSVEELRTGVYGYTF
cdr3_nt: TGCAGCGTTGAGGAACTACGGACAGGGGTTTATGGCTACACCTTC

v_call: TRBV28
d_call: .
clone_size: .
j_call: TRBJ1-5
cdr3_aa: CASSLPLQPQHF
cdr3_nt: TGTGCCAGCAGTCTACCGTTGCAGCCCCAGCATTTT

v_call: TRBV6-2/TRBV6-3
d_call: TRBD1
clone_size: .
j_call: TRBJ2-1
cdr3_aa: CASSYAREQGRSFYSYNEQFF
cdr3_nt: TGTGCCAGCAGTTACGCGCGCGAACAGGGGCGATCTTTTTACTCCTACAATGAGCAGTTCTTC

v_call: TRBV7-2
d_call: .
clone_size: .
j_call: TRBJ1-5
cdr3_aa: CASSLGSGNQPQHF
cdr3_nt: TGTGCCAGCAGCTTAGGCAGTGGGAATCAGCCCCAGCATTTT

v_call: TRBV27
d_call: .
clone_size: .
j_call: TRBJ2-7
cdr3_aa: CASRDPRGYEQYF
cdr3_nt: TGTGCCAGCAGGGACCCCCGGGGCTACGAGCAGTACTTC

v_call: TRBV7-6
d_call: TRBD2
clone_size: .
j_call: TRBJ2-7
cdr3_aa: CASSLLAGGSYEQYF
cdr3_nt: TGTGCCAGCAGCTTACTAGCGGGAGGGTCTTACGAGCAGTACTTC

v_call: TRBV5-6
d_call: TRBD1
clone_size: .
j_call: TRBJ2-3
cdr3_aa: CASSSRTGGVDTQYF
cdr3_nt: TGTGCCAGCAGCTCTAGGACAGGGGGCGTAGATACGCAGTATTTT

v_call: TRBV5-8
d_call: .
clone_size: .
j_call: TRBJ1-1
cdr3_aa: CASSRGGVPRGTEAFF
cdr3_nt: TGTGCCAGCAGCCGGGGGGGCGTTCCACGGGGCACTGAAGCTTTCTTT

v_call: TRBV3-1/TRBV3-2
d_call: TRBD2
clone_size: few
j_call: TRBJ2-7
cdr3_aa: CASSQDWQLAGTYEQYF
cdr3_nt: TGTGCCAGCAGCCAAGATTGGCAACTAGCGGGAACCTACGAGCAGTACTTC

v_call: TRBV20-1
d_call: .
clone_size: .
j_call: TRBJ1-2
cdr3_aa: CSASLTVTNYGYTF
cdr3_nt: TGCAGTGCTAGTTTGACGGTCACTAACTATGGCTACACCTTC

v_call: TRBV7-2
d_call: TRBD2
clone_size: .
j_call: TRBJ2-1
cdr3_aa: CASSIGTSWKNEQFF
cdr3_nt: TGTGCCAGCAGCATCGGGACTAGTTGGAAAAATGAGCAGTTCTTC

v_call: TRBV10-3
d_call: TRBD1
clone_size: once
j_call: TRBJ1-5
cdr3_aa: CAISDRQGPQHF
cdr3_nt: TGTGCCATCAGTGACCGACAGGGACCCCAGCATTTT

v_call: TRBV7-6
d_call: .
clone_size: .
j_call: TRBJ2-5
cdr3_aa: CASSPWTIRETQYF
cdr3_nt: TGTGCCAGCAGCCCCTGGACTATTCGCGAGACCCAGTACTTC

v_call: TRBV7-8
d_call: TRBD2
clone_size: .
j_call: TRBJ2-3
cdr3_aa: CASSLAGGRETDTQYF
cdr3_nt: TGTGCCAGCAGCTTAGCTGGCGGGAGGGAAACGGATACGCAGTATTTT

v_call: TRBV19
d_call: TRBD2
clone_size: .
j_call: TRBJ2-1
cdr3_aa: CASSSGTSGGNEQFF
cdr3_nt: TGTGCCAGTAGTTCCGGGACTAGCGGCGGTAATGAGCAGTTCTTC

v_call: TRBV2
d_call: TRBD2
clone_size: .
j_call: TRBJ2-3
cdr3_aa: CASSRTSGRVALGDTQYF
cdr3_nt: TGTGCCAGCAGTAGGACTAGCGGGAGGGTTGCTCTGGGAGATACGCAGTATTTT

v_call: TRBV6-2/TRBV6-3
d_call: TRBD2
clone_size: .
j_call: TRBJ2-7
cdr3_aa: CASSYSMGLVSSEQYF
cdr3_nt: TGTGCCAGCAGTTACTCGATGGGACTAGTGTCGAGCGAGCAGTACTTC

v_call: TRBV4-2
d_call: TRBD1
clone_size: .
j_call: TRBJ2-3
cdr3_aa: CASSQDSGQGQSTDTQYF
cdr3_nt: TGTGCCAGCAGCCAAGACTCCGGACAGGGGCAAAGCACAGATACGCAGTATTTT

v_call: TRBV28
d_call: .
clone_size: .
j_call: TRBJ1-2
cdr3_aa: CASSLNPTEFNYGYTF
cdr3_nt: TGTGCCAGCAGTTTAAACCCGACAGAATTTAACTATGGCTACACCTTC

v_call: TRBV7-2
d_call: .
clone_size: once
j_call: TRBJ1-2
cdr3_aa: CASSLSHGEAYGYTF
cdr3_nt: TGTGCCAGCAGCTTATCTCACGGTGAGGCCTATGGCTACACCTTC

v_call: TRBV28
d_call: .
clone_size: once
j_call: TRBJ1-2
cdr3_aa: CASSILGYYGYTF
cdr3_nt: TGTGCCAGCAGCATATTGGGGTACTATGGCTACACCTTC